Detailed here is one T cell receptor (beta chain). This specimen belongs to a study of blood T cell repertoires in COVID-19. Background on the study: T cells, B-cell-depleted T cells, or PBMCs provided the cDNA or gDNA that served as material.

There are 15 residues in the CDR3. Germline V CDR1 and CDR2: SGHTA, FQGNSA. Trimming at V came to 4 bases and at J to 3 bases, leaving 6 bases not matched to a gene. Libraries were prepared by immunoSEQ multiplex PCR; TCRdb keeps only in-frame clonotypes and omits some of them. Of fewer than 250,000 clones listed, 65% to 90% are singletons. Material for sequencing was peripheral blood. The receptor was derived from a woman aged 50 to 60 with acute or convalescent COVID-19. The chain is built from TRBV7-2 and TRBJ1-1, with 9 bases matching TRBD1. Here the CDR3 reads CASSYRGRGDTEAFF. CDR3 nucleotide sequence: TGTGCCAGCAGCTACAGGGGGCGCGGGGACACTGAAGCTTTCTTT.